A selection of T cell receptor beta chains follows, all from one sample in a study of post-analysis software for immune sequencing data. TCRdb reanalysed the PCR reads using MiXCR and keeps one entry per CDR3 protein. The profile covers roughly 410,000 distinct CDR3 sequences, with about a third appearing a single time and over 10% taken by the ten largest. Sequenced input: blood. These receptors all stem from a girl aged 10 to 17 with multiple sclerosis. CDR3s include the opening cysteine and the closing phenylalanine or tryptophan. A D gene is named only where the DNA matches it firmly. Expanded clones get a size class; other rows say once, few or many, or leave the size out.

len: 15
j_gene: TRBJ1-1
v_gene: TRBV6-5
abundance: NA
d_gene: NA
CDR3nt: TGTGCCAGCAGTTACTCGGAGGGTTTGAACACTGGAGCTTTCTTT
CDR3aa: CASSYSEGLNTGAFF

len: 13
j_gene: TRBJ1-1
v_gene: TRBV7-6
abundance: NA
d_gene: NA
CDR3nt: TGTGCCAGCAGCTCCGGGACAACCACTGAAGCTTTCTTT
CDR3aa: CASSSGTTTEAFF

len: 12
j_gene: TRBJ1-5
v_gene: TRBV12-3/TRBV12-4
abundance: NA
d_gene: NA
CDR3nt: TGTGCCAGCAGTTTAGGGCAACAGCCCCAGCATTTT
CDR3aa: CASSLGQQPQHF

len: 14
j_gene: TRBJ1-1
v_gene: TRBV6-5
abundance: few
d_gene: NA
CDR3nt: TGTGCCAGCAGTTACAGGGGTCGGAACACTGAAGCTTTCTTT
CDR3aa: CASSYRGRNTEAFF

len: 14
j_gene: TRBJ1-1
v_gene: TRBV29-1
abundance: few
d_gene: NA
CDR3nt: TGCAGCGTTGTCCGAGGCCCGCGGGCCACTGAAGCTTTCTTT
CDR3aa: CSVVRGPRATEAFF

len: 16
j_gene: TRBJ2-5
v_gene: TRBV6-7
abundance: NA
d_gene: TRBD2
CDR3nt: TGTGCCAGCAGTCCCCAGCGGGGGGGCAAAAGGGAGACCCAGTACTTC
CDR3aa: CASSPQRGGKRETQYF

len: 16
j_gene: TRBJ1-4
v_gene: TRBV28
abundance: few
d_gene: TRBD1
CDR3nt: TGTGCCAGCAGTCGCTCCGGACAGGGGCGGGATGAAAAACTGTTTTTT
CDR3aa: CASSRSGQGRDEKLFF

len: 11
j_gene: TRBJ1-2
v_gene: TRBV12-3/TRBV12-4
abundance: once
d_gene: NA
CDR3nt: TGTGCCAGCAGTTTACAGGACCGGCTAACCTTC
CDR3aa: CASSLQDRLTF

len: 16
j_gene: TRBJ1-1
v_gene: TRBV27
abundance: once
d_gene: NA
CDR3nt: TGTGCCAGCACCAAGGGTTGGGGGGCTAGGAACACTGAAGCTTTCTTT
CDR3aa: CASTKGWGARNTEAFF

len: 16
j_gene: TRBJ2-7
v_gene: TRBV7-2
abundance: NA
d_gene: TRBD1
CDR3nt: TGTGCCAGCAGCCAAGATTGGACAGGCATGGGCTACGAGCAGTACTTC
CDR3aa: CASSQDWTGMGYEQYF

len: 15
j_gene: TRBJ2-3
v_gene: TRBV7-2
abundance: few
d_gene: NA
CDR3nt: TGTGCCAGCAGCATTATCGGCGGCGACACAGATACGCAGTATTTT
CDR3aa: CASSIIGGDTDTQYF

len: 14
j_gene: TRBJ2-7
v_gene: TRBV6-2/TRBV6-3
abundance: NA
d_gene: NA
CDR3nt: TGTGCCAGCAGTTATAGGGACCGATCCTACGAGCAGTACTTC
CDR3aa: CASSYRDRSYEQYF

len: 14
j_gene: TRBJ2-5
v_gene: TRBV2
abundance: NA
d_gene: NA
CDR3nt: TGTGCCAGGGGGGGCAGGGACAGACAAGAGACCCAGTACTTC
CDR3aa: CARGGRDRQETQYF

len: 14
j_gene: TRBJ2-7
v_gene: TRBV6-1
abundance: NA
d_gene: TRBD1
CDR3nt: TGTGCCAGCAGTGCCGGGGACAGCTCCTACGAGCAGTACTTC
CDR3aa: CASSAGDSSYEQYF

len: 17
j_gene: TRBJ2-1
v_gene: TRBV18
abundance: NA
d_gene: TRBD2
CDR3nt: TGTGCCAGCTCACCACCCTTAGGTGGGGGGGCCTACAATGAGCAGTTCTTC
CDR3aa: CASSPPLGGGAYNEQFF

len: 16
j_gene: TRBJ2-4
v_gene: TRBV3-1
abundance: NA
d_gene: TRBD2
CDR3nt: TGTGCCAGCAGCCATTATCCCCGGCGGGGGTTGGGCATTCAGTACTTC
CDR3aa: CASSHYPRRGLGIQYF

len: 15
j_gene: TRBJ2-7
v_gene: TRBV12-3/TRBV12-4
abundance: NA
d_gene: NA
CDR3nt: TGTGCCAGCAGTTTGGGCGACATGAGCGTCTACGAGCAGTACTTC
CDR3aa: CASSLGDMSVYEQYF

len: 13
j_gene: TRBJ2-5
v_gene: TRBV24-1
abundance: few
d_gene: NA
CDR3nt: TGTGCCACCAGTGATTTGACTCAAGAGACCCAGTACTTC
CDR3aa: CATSDLTQETQYF

len: 14
j_gene: TRBJ1-2
v_gene: TRBV28
abundance: NA
d_gene: NA
CDR3nt: TGTGCCAGCACTCCCCTTACAGATTTCTATGGCTACACCTTC
CDR3aa: CASTPLTDFYGYTF

len: 13
j_gene: TRBJ2-2
v_gene: TRBV20-1
abundance: NA
d_gene: NA
CDR3nt: TGCAGTGCTAGCATGACCCGCACCGGGGAGCTGTTTTTT
CDR3aa: CSASMTRTGELFF

len: 17
j_gene: TRBJ2-5
v_gene: TRBV28
abundance: few
d_gene: TRBD2
CDR3nt: TGTGCCAGCAGTCGCGCCCTCGCCCGCGGGGGGGCCGAGACCCAGTACTTC
CDR3aa: CASSRALARGGAETQYF

len: 16
j_gene: TRBJ2-1
v_gene: TRBV3-1
abundance: NA
d_gene: NA
CDR3nt: TGTGCCAGCAGCCAAGTCGTCAGGAGGGGCTACAATGAGCAGTTCTTC
CDR3aa: CASSQVVRRGYNEQFF

len: 13
j_gene: TRBJ2-1
v_gene: TRBV11-1
abundance: NA
d_gene: NA
CDR3nt: TGTGCCAGCAGCTTAGGTGACGTCCCTGAGCAGTTCTTC
CDR3aa: CASSLGDVPEQFF

len: 14
j_gene: TRBJ2-1
v_gene: TRBV20-1
abundance: many
d_gene: NA
CDR3nt: TGCAGTGCTAGAGATATGAGCTCCTACAATGAGCAGTTCTTC
CDR3aa: CSARDMSSYNEQFF

len: 15
j_gene: TRBJ1-2
v_gene: TRBV4-2
abundance: few
d_gene: NA
CDR3nt: TGTGCCAGCAGCCAAGAGGCTAATAATAACTATGGCTACACCTTC
CDR3aa: CASSQEANNNYGYTF

len: 14
j_gene: TRBJ2-1
v_gene: TRBV4-1
abundance: many
d_gene: TRBD2
CDR3nt: TGCGCCAGCAGTGAGACGGGGGGCTACAATGAGCAGTTCTTC
CDR3aa: CASSETGGYNEQFF

len: 14
j_gene: TRBJ1-2
v_gene: TRBV28
abundance: NA
d_gene: TRBD1
CDR3nt: TGTGCCAGCAGTTTAACGGGACAGGGAAAAGGCTACACCTTC
CDR3aa: CASSLTGQGKGYTF

len: 13
j_gene: TRBJ2-1
v_gene: TRBV15
abundance: few
d_gene: NA
CDR3nt: TGTGCCACCAGCAGAGACGAGGCTAGTGAGCAGTTCTTC
CDR3aa: CATSRDEASEQFF

len: 15
j_gene: TRBJ1-4
v_gene: TRBV12-3/TRBV12-4
abundance: NA
d_gene: TRBD1
CDR3nt: TGTGCCAGCAGAGACGACAGGGGGCTTGGTGAAAAACTGTTTTTT
CDR3aa: CASRDDRGLGEKLFF

len: 15
j_gene: TRBJ2-7
v_gene: TRBV27
abundance: few
d_gene: NA
CDR3nt: TGTGCCAGCAGTTCCCCTGGTGGCGGAGGTAGCGAGCAGTACTTC
CDR3aa: CASSSPGGGGSEQYF

len: 15
j_gene: TRBJ1-5
v_gene: TRBV2
abundance: few
d_gene: NA
CDR3nt: TGTGCCAGCAGTTCGGACAGAATTAGCAATCAGCCCCAGCATTTT
CDR3aa: CASSSDRISNQPQHF

len: 15
j_gene: TRBJ1-1
v_gene: TRBV7-2
abundance: few
d_gene: NA
CDR3nt: TGTGCCAGCAGCTTAGCCCCGACATTGAACACTGAAGCTTTCTTT
CDR3aa: CASSLAPTLNTEAFF

len: 16
j_gene: TRBJ1-3
v_gene: TRBV4-3
abundance: NA
d_gene: NA
CDR3nt: TGCGCCAGCAGCCAGTCCGAGGGGACCGCTGGAAACACCATATATTTT
CDR3aa: CASSQSEGTAGNTIYF

len: 13
j_gene: TRBJ1-1
v_gene: TRBV29-1
abundance: few
d_gene: TRBD1
CDR3nt: TGCAGCGTTCGACAGGGTACAGGCACTGAAGCTTTCTTT
CDR3aa: CSVRQGTGTEAFF

len: 19
j_gene: TRBJ1-6
v_gene: TRBV2
abundance: NA
d_gene: TRBD1
CDR3nt: TGTGCCAGCAGCGAACCAAAGGACAGGCTAAGCTCCTATAATTCACCCCTCCACTTT
CDR3aa: CASSEPKDRLSSYNSPLHF

len: 13
j_gene: TRBJ1-6
v_gene: TRBV9
abundance: few
d_gene: NA
CDR3nt: TGTGCCAGCAGCGTAGAGTCGGGTTCACCCCTCCACTTT
CDR3aa: CASSVESGSPLHF

len: 15
j_gene: TRBJ2-1
v_gene: TRBV6-1
abundance: few
d_gene: TRBD1
CDR3nt: TGTGCCAGCAGTGTCGGGACAGGGGTCTACAATGAGCAGTTCTTC
CDR3aa: CASSVGTGVYNEQFF

len: 15
j_gene: TRBJ2-7
v_gene: TRBV20-1
abundance: few
d_gene: NA
CDR3nt: TGCAGTGCTAGCGAAAGGACTTATTCCTCTTACGAGCAGTACTTC
CDR3aa: CSASERTYSSYEQYF

len: 14
j_gene: TRBJ1-4
v_gene: TRBV12-3/TRBV12-4
abundance: NA
d_gene: NA
CDR3nt: TGTGCCAGCAGTTTGGGAGGGGCCGGTGAAAAACTGTTTTTT
CDR3aa: CASSLGGAGEKLFF

len: 15
j_gene: TRBJ2-7
v_gene: TRBV10-3
abundance: NA
d_gene: NA
CDR3nt: TGTGCCATCAAGATCGTTTACAGGATTATCTACGAGCAGTACTTC
CDR3aa: CAIKIVYRIIYEQYF

len: 13
j_gene: TRBJ1-1
v_gene: TRBV5-1
abundance: NA
d_gene: NA
CDR3nt: TGCGCCAGCCTTGGCCCCGGTGATACTGAAGCTTTCTTT
CDR3aa: CASLGPGDTEAFF

len: 15
j_gene: TRBJ2-7
v_gene: TRBV7-6
abundance: NA
d_gene: TRBD2
CDR3nt: TGTACCAGCAGCCCGGGGACTAGAGGGTCCTACGAGCAGTACTTC
CDR3aa: CTSSPGTRGSYEQYF

len: 15
j_gene: TRBJ2-7
v_gene: TRBV6-1
abundance: few
d_gene: TRBD2
CDR3nt: TGTGCCAGCAGTGAAACTAGCGGGGGGGTCCACGAGCAGTACTTC
CDR3aa: CASSETSGGVHEQYF

len: 14
j_gene: TRBJ2-3
v_gene: TRBV6-2/TRBV6-3
abundance: NA
d_gene: NA
CDR3nt: TGTGCCAGCAGGCGGCTGGGGGGCACAGATACGCAGTATTTT
CDR3aa: CASRRLGGTDTQYF

len: 15
j_gene: TRBJ2-4
v_gene: TRBV5-1
abundance: NA
d_gene: NA
CDR3nt: TGCGCCAGCAGCCGGGACGGATCCTTCAAAAACATTCAGTACTTC
CDR3aa: CASSRDGSFKNIQYF

len: 13
j_gene: TRBJ1-2
v_gene: TRBV19
abundance: NA
d_gene: TRBD1
CDR3nt: TGTGCCTGCCGGGACAGGGGGAACTATGGCTACACCTTC
CDR3aa: CACRDRGNYGYTF

len: 14
j_gene: TRBJ2-3
v_gene: TRBV5-1
abundance: many
d_gene: TRBD2
CDR3nt: TGCGCCAGCACTGCGGGGGAAAGCACAGATACGCAGTATTTT
CDR3aa: CASTAGESTDTQYF

len: 14
j_gene: TRBJ2-5
v_gene: TRBV20-1
abundance: NA
d_gene: NA
CDR3nt: TGCAGTGCTAGAGATTTCCAGGGCAGCGAGACCCAGTACTTC
CDR3aa: CSARDFQGSETQYF

len: 14
j_gene: TRBJ1-5
v_gene: TRBV4-3
abundance: NA
d_gene: NA
CDR3nt: TGCGCCAGCAGCCCGGACACTAGCAATCAGCCCCAGCATTTT
CDR3aa: CASSPDTSNQPQHF

len: 15
j_gene: TRBJ1-1
v_gene: TRBV5-1
abundance: NA
d_gene: TRBD1
CDR3nt: TGCGCCAGCAGCTTGGGAGGACAGGGTCGCACTGAAGCTTTCTTT
CDR3aa: CASSLGGQGRTEAFF

len: 16
j_gene: TRBJ2-3
v_gene: TRBV12-3/TRBV12-4
abundance: NA
d_gene: NA
CDR3nt: TGTGCCAGCAGTCCCGGTGGGGTGCTGATCACAGATACGCAGTATTTT
CDR3aa: CASSPGGVLITDTQYF

len: 15
j_gene: TRBJ1-2
v_gene: TRBV29-1
abundance: few
d_gene: NA
CDR3nt: TGCAGCGTTGAAGGTTCCCGGGACCCTAACTATGGCTACACCTTC
CDR3aa: CSVEGSRDPNYGYTF

len: 16
j_gene: TRBJ2-3
v_gene: TRBV7-8
abundance: NA
d_gene: NA
CDR3nt: TGTGCCAGCAGCTTAGGACTTCTTCGTGGCATGGATACGCAGTATTTT
CDR3aa: CASSLGLLRGMDTQYF